The source of this TCR beta chain is a study of read filtering for tumor transcriptome and immune sequencing. About the research overall: The cohort had roughly 17 men and 14 women aged roughly 40 to 90, mean approximately 66 years.

The library was built from around 380 ng RNA with molecular barcoded adaptors for alpha/delta and beta/gamma chains. TCRdb redid the calling of the reads with MiXCR, one entry per CDR3 protein. The sample contains approximately 37,000 distinct CDR3 sequences, about 15% of which appear only once. Study-wide findings and caveats: Roughly four fifths of IR-seq clonotypes had one read, totaling approximately 4% of reads; RNA-seq: around 70% and 40%. Correlation between methods rose after single-read clonotypes were removed.

The CDR3 runs to 15 residues. Germline V lookup: CDR1 LNHDA, CDR2 SQIVND (reference sequence). In its sample, this clonotype was seen many times. Its antigen is as yet unknown. An end of the junction does not agree with germline; a read error may underlie this. Bone marrow was sampled from every patient at the time of active disease. The source of this sequence is a donor aged 40 or older with multiple myeloma. Material: a population of CD138-negative cells sorted from bone marrow. The rearrangement links TRBV19 to TRBJ2-3; 7 positions agree with TRBD1. CDR3 nucleotides: TGTACCAGTAGTATAGGGACAGTTAGCACAGATACGCAGTATTTT. Translated: CTSSIGTVSTDTQYF.